These T cell receptor beta chains were read from a single sample in a study of T cell responses to AZD1222 COVID-19 vaccine. TCRdb's copy holds only in-frame clones and misses some; the assay was immunoSEQ multiplex PCR. The sample consists of 20,000 to 30,000 clones, just over 85% of them appearing once. The specimen was peripheral blood, collected 28 days after the second AZD1222 dose. The receptor set was obtained from an adult who received the AZD1222 COVID-19 vaccine. The CDR3 runs from the conserved cysteine through the conserved F or W. A D gene is named only where the DNA matches it firmly. Rows give clone size only sometimes, using once, few, many, or a class for an expanded clone.

>TRBJ1-2|.|.|TRBV6-5|12
TGTGCCAGCAGTCAGGGGAACTATGGCTACACCTTC
CASSQGNYGYTF
>TRBJ1-4|.|.|TRBV15|15
TGTGCCACCAGCAGAGGGCAGCCAACTAATGAAAAACTGTTTTTT
CATSRGQPTNEKLFF
>TRBJ2-7|.|TRBD1|TRBV3-1/TRBV3-2|13
TGTGCCAGCAGCCCCGATCTGGGACAGGTGCGGTACTTC
CASSPDLGQVRYF
>TRBJ1-5|.|.|TRBV19|12
TGTGCCAGTAGGTATCTTGATCAGCCCCAGCATTTT
CASRYLDQPQHF
>TRBJ1-1|.|TRBD1|TRBV3-1/TRBV3-2|17
TGTGCCAGCAGCCAAGACGTCCGTACAGGGGGCGGACCTGAAGCTTTCTTT
CASSQDVRTGGGPEAFF
>TRBJ2-5|.|TRBD1|TRBV27|13
TGTGCCAGCGGACAGGGCGTGGGGGAGACCCAGTACTTC
CASGQGVGETQYF
>TRBJ1-6|.|TRBD1|TRBV7-8|15
TGTGCCAGCAGCTTAAGGGACAGGGATAATTCACCCCTCCACTTT
CASSLRDRDNSPLHF
>TRBJ1-2|.|TRBD1|TRBV4-3|16
TGCGCCAGCAGCCAAGCCGAGACAGGGGGCGTAGAATCCTACACCTTC
CASSQAETGGVESYTF
>TRBJ1-2|.|.|TRBV6-5|15
TGTGCCAGCAGGGACGCAGGGTTTCGCAACTATGGCTACACCTTC
CASRDAGFRNYGYTF
>TRBJ2-2|.|.|TRBV5-8|14
TGTGCCAGCAGCTTGACAGGGTCCACCGGGGAGCTGTTTTTT
CASSLTGSTGELFF
>TRBJ1-3|.|.|TRBV19|15
TGTGCCAGTAGTATTTTGACAGCCTCTGGAAACACCATATATTTT
CASSILTASGNTIYF
>TRBJ2-2|.|.|TRBV12-2|18
TGTGCAAGTCGCTTAGGAAGTCTCGTTGGGCAGAGCACCGGGGAGCTGTTTTTT
CASRLGSLVGQSTGELFF
>TRBJ1-3|once|.|TRBV7-2|17
TGTGCCAGCAGCTTAAACCCACCAGGAGCGGATGGAAACACCATATATTTT
CASSLNPPGADGNTIYF
>TRBJ2-3|.|TRBD2|TRBV4-2|16
TGTGCCAGCAGCCAAGGACTGGCGGGGGGTTTAGTTACGCAGTATTTT
CASSQGLAGGLVTQYF
>TRBJ1-2|.|.|TRBV2|13
TGTGCCAGCATCGCCCGAGCAAACTATGGCTACACCTTC
CASIARANYGYTF
>TRBJ2-5|.|TRBD2|TRBV6-2/TRBV6-3|15
TGTGCCAGCAGTTACGGAGGCGGGGGCCAAGAGACCCAGTACTTC
CASSYGGGGQETQYF
>TRBJ2-7|.|.|TRBV18|14
TGTGCCAGCTCACCGGCGCAGGGGCCCTACGAGCAGTACTTC
CASSPAQGPYEQYF
>TRBJ1-2|.|.|TRBV6-5|11
TGTGCCAGCAGCAGGAACTATGGCTACACCTTC
CASSRNYGYTF
>TRBJ1-2|few|.|TRBV9|14
TGTGCCAGCAGCGAGGGCCCCGTGCGGGATGGCTACACCTTC
CASSEGPVRDGYTF
>TRBJ1-1|.|.|TRBV18|14
TGTGCCAGCTCCCCGGGGGGGGGACGCACTGAAGCTTTCTTT
CASSPGGGRTEAFF
>TRBJ2-2|.|.|TRBV18|15
TGTGCCAGCTCAAGACGCACAGCGAACACCGGGGAGCTGTTTTTT
CASSRRTANTGELFF
>TRBJ2-7|.|TRBD1|TRBV5-4|15
TGTGCCAGCAGCTTAGGCCAGGGGGTGTCCTACGAGCAGTACTTC
CASSLGQGVSYEQYF
>TRBJ2-1|.|.|TRBV9|15
TGTGCCAGCAGCGCCGGCGGGACACCGTACAATGAGCAGTTCTTC
CASSAGGTPYNEQFF
>TRBJ1-2|.|.|TRBV5-6|14
TGTGCCAGCAGCGACCAGCGGGGGGCCAGGGGCTACACCTTC
CASSDQRGARGYTF
>TRBJ1-5|.|.|TRBV19|17
TGTGCCAGTAACCAACTGGGGCAGGGGATTTCCAATCAGCCCCAGCATTTT
CASNQLGQGISNQPQHF
>TRBJ1-1|.|.|TRBV7-2|14
TGTGCCAGCAGCCCGCCGGGGGCGAACACTGAAGCTTTCTTT
CASSPPGANTEAFF
>TRBJ2-5|.|.|TRBV12-3/TRBV12-4|13
TGTGCCAGCAGTCCGGGACGGGGAACGGCCCAGTACTTC
CASSPGRGTAQYF
>TRBJ1-3|.|.|TRBV6-1|15
TGTGCCAGCAGTGAAGCTGGGGCACGCGAAAACACCATATATTTT
CASSEAGARENTIYF
>TRBJ2-1|.|TRBD1|TRBV29-1|11
TGCAGCGTAGCAGGGGGCGCATTACAGTTCTTC
CSVAGGALQFF
>TRBJ1-2|.|.|TRBV7-2|13
TGTGCCAGCCGAGAAAACGGACTCTATGGCTACACCTTC
CASRENGLYGYTF
>TRBJ2-7|once|TRBD1|TRBV18|13
TGTGCCAGCTCCATAGGGACAGACTACGAGCAGTACTTC
CASSIGTDYEQYF
>TRBJ1-2|.|TRBD1|TRBV29-1|15
TGCAGCGCCTACGACAGGGAGAATGCTAACTATGGCTACACCTTC
CSAYDRENANYGYTF
>TRBJ1-5|.|.|TRBV19|14
TGTGCCAGTAGTAGGTCAGGGGGCAATCAGCCCCAGCATTTT
CASSRSGGNQPQHF
>TRBJ1-5|.|.|TRBV27|15
TGTGCCAGCAGTTTAAGCCGGGGGGCAATTCAGCCCCAGCATTTT
CASSLSRGAIQPQHF
>TRBJ1-2|once|.|TRBV6-6|16
TGTGCCAGCAGTCTCACGCGACAGGCGACTAACTATGGCTACACCTTC
CASSLTRQATNYGYTF
>TRBJ1-2|.|.|TRBV7-9|13
TGTGCCAGCAGCTTAGGGGGGGCCTATGGCTACACCTTC
CASSLGGAYGYTF
>TRBJ1-2|.|TRBD1|TRBV7-8|15
TGTGCCAGCAGCCAGGGACAGGGGTACGGGCGGGGCTACACCTTC
CASSQGQGYGRGYTF
>TRBJ2-7|.|.|TRBV7-2|13
TGTGCCAGCAGCTCGGGACTCTTCTACGAGCAGTACTTC
CASSSGLFYEQYF
>TRBJ2-7|.|TRBD1|TRBV14|15
TGTGCCAGCAGCCAAGGTGGGACAGGGTGGAACGAGCAGTACTTC
CASSQGGTGWNEQYF
>TRBJ1-4|.|.|TRBV25-1|13
TGTGCCAGCACCCCCGGGGGGGGTGAAAAACTGTTTTTT
CASTPGGGEKLFF
>TRBJ1-5|once|.|TRBV10-2|15
TGCGCCAGCAGGGGCAGTCGGTCTAGCAATCAGCCCCAGCATTTT
CASRGSRSSNQPQHF
>TRBJ1-6|.|.|TRBV7-8|18
TGTGCCAGCAGCCGAGGAGGTGCCCAAGAGGCCTATAATTCACCCCTCCACTTT
CASSRGGAQEAYNSPLHF
>TRBJ2-7|.|TRBD1|TRBV3-1/TRBV3-2|16
TGTGCCAGCAGCCTCGGACAGGGGAGGATAGCCTACGAGCAGTACTTC
CASSLGQGRIAYEQYF
>TRBJ1-2|.|.|TRBV5-6|14
TGTGCCAGCAGCTTCAAAGAGGGGTCCTATGGCTACACCTTC
CASSFKEGSYGYTF
>TRBJ2-3|few|TRBD2|TRBV5-1|16
TGCGCCAGCAGCTGGAGGGCTAGCGGGACCACAGATACGCAGTATTTT
CASSWRASGTTDTQYF
>TRBJ2-3|.|.|TRBV5-4|15
TGTGCCACCAACTCGGGGGGCCGTAGCACAGATACGCAGTATTTT
CATNSGGRSTDTQYF
>TRBJ1-2|.|.|TRBV28|12
TGTGCCAGCAACGGAGGGAAATCTGGCTACACCTTC
CASNGGKSGYTF
>TRBJ1-2|.|.|TRBV6-5|12
TGTGCCAGCAGCTCCGTGGAGGGTGGCTACACCTTC
CASSSVEGGYTF
>TRBJ2-6|.|TRBD1|TRBV2|15
TGTGCCAGCAGTGGACAGGGCTCTGGGGCCAACGTCCTGACTTTC
CASSGQGSGANVLTF
>TRBJ1-4|.|.|TRBV2|14
TGTGCCAGCAAGACAGGCCGTCAGAGTGAAAAACTGTTTTTT
CASKTGRQSEKLFF
>TRBJ2-2|.|TRBD1|TRBV6-5|15
TGTGCCATCATCAGACAGGGGGTTAACACCGGGGAGCTGTTTTTT
CAIIRQGVNTGELFF
>TRBJ2-7|.|.|TRBV5-1|14
TGCGCCAGCAGCTTGGATGGCGCCTCCTACGAGCAGTACTTC
CASSLDGASYEQYF